This T cell receptor (beta chain) appears in the sequencing data of a study of Graves' ophthalmopathy and Graves' hyperthyroidism. The study's findings and limits: Prediction of ophthalmopathy progression reached approximately 64% sensitivity and 72.22% specificity.

The evidence that diagnosis relied on was clinical symptoms, serum thyroxine, TRAb, thyroid ultrasound and orbital computed tomography. PBMCs had their origin in fresh peripheral blood (about 10 ml). This clonotype was counted at least ten times. Its antigen is undetermined. RNA transcripts yielded amplified TCR beta CDR3 regions. In the first round, RT-PCR was carried out with HTBI primers, and a multiplex PCR formed the second round. Each CDR3 protein is one row after TCRdb ran MiXCR on the multiplex PCR reads. The data contain around 400,000 distinct CDR3 sequences, 15% to 20% of them singletons. J lost 1 base, V lost 3 bases, and 7 bases had no gene match. Germline CDR1 and CDR2: MNHEY and SVGEGT. This CDR3 comprises 16 residues.

This sequence originates from a young woman with Graves' ophthalmopathy. The sample comprised peripheral blood. J is TRBJ2-5 and V is TRBV6-2 or TRBV6-3, with TRBD2 matching 8 bases. As DNA, the CDR3 is TGTGCCAGCAGTTATGAAGCGGGAGTAACCCAAGAGACCCAGTACTTC. Translating it yields CASSYEAGVTQETQYF.